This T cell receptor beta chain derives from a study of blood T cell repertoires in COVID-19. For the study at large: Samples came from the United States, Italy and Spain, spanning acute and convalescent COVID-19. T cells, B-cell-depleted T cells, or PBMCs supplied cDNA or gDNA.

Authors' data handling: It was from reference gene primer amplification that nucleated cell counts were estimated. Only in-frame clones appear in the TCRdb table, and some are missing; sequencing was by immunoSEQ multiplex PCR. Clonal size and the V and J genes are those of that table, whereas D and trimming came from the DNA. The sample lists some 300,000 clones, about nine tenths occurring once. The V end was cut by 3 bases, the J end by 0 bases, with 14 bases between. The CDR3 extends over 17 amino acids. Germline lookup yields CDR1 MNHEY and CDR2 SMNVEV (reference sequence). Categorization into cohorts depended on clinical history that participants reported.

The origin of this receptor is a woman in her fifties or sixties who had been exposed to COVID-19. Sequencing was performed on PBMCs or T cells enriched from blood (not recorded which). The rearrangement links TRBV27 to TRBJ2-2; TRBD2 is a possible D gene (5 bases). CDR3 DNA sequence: TGTGCCAGCAGTTTCCGTCCGGGAAAAACGAACACCGGGGAGCTGTTTTTT. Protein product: CASSFRPGKTNTGELFF.